This T cell receptor beta chain was identified in a study of PD-1 blockade in classical Hodgkin lymphoma. General observations from the study: According to reports, newly diagnosed patients had lower baseline TCR diversity than healthy donors, and relapsed/refractory patients had lower baseline TCR diversity still. CD8+ TCR diversity did not rise significantly by C4D1, unlike CD4+.

Method: immunoSEQ multiplex PCR; TCRdb's copy keeps in-frame clones and lacks some. The sample carries more than 9,000 clones, around 70% recorded once. Time point of the sample: cycle 4 day 1 (C4D1), after 6 weeks of nivolumab. After autologous stem cell transplantation all patients relapsed, and prior brentuximab vedotin exposure differed between cohorts. By magnetic negative selection, CD4+ T cells were purified from thawed PBMCs. Classification of best responses gave complete response, partial response or progressive disease. This clone has just a few counts. Its target is unknown. The V and J ends lost 4 bases and 1 base respectively, with 13 bases between them. Germline lookup yields CDR1 SGHRS and CDR2 YFSETQ. This CDR3 is 15 amino acids long.

The sequence came from a human donor with classical Hodgkin lymphoma. J is TRBJ2-3 and V is TRBV5-1, with D tentatively TRBD2 (6 bases). The material sequenced was CD4+ T cells from blood, taken before the fourth cycle of nivolumab. Here the CDR3 reads CASSRGGPGTDTQYF. CDR3 nucleotide sequence: TGCGCCAGCAGCCGTGGAGGGCCGGGCACAGATACGCAGTATTTT. Variable domain in full (rest from reference TRBV5-1 and TRBJ2-3): KAGVTQTPRYLIKTRGQQVTLSCSPISGHRSVSWYQQTPGQGLQFLFEYFSETQRNKGNFPGRFSGRQFSNSRSEMNVSTLELGDSALYLCASSRGGPGTDTQYFGPGTRLTVL.